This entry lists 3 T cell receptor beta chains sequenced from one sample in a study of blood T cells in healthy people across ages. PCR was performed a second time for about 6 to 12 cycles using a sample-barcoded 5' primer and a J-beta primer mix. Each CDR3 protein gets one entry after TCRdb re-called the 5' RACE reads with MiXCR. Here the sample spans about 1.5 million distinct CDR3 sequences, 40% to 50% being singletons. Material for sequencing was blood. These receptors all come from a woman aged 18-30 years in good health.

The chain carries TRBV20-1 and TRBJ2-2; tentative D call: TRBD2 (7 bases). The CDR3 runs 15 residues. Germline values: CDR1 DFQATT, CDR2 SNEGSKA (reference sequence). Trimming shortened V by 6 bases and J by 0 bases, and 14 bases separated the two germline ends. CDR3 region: CSAPGGGTNTGELFF. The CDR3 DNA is TGCAGTGCGCCGGGGGGCGGAACGAACACCGGGGAGCTGTTTTTT.

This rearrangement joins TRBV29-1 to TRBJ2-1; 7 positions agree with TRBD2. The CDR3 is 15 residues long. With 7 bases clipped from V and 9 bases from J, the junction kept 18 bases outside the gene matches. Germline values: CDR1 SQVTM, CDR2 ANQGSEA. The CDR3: CSGLRGTGGHSEQFF. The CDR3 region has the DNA TGCAGCGGCCTCCGAGGGACGGGGGGTCACAGTGAGCAGTTCTTC.

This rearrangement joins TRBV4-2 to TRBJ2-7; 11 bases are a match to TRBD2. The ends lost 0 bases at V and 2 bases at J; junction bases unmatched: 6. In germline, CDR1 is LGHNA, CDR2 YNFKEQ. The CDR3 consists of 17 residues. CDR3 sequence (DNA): TGTGCCAGCAGCCAAGAATCGGGACTAGCGGCTACCTACGAGCAGTACTTC. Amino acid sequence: CASSQESGLAATYEQYF.